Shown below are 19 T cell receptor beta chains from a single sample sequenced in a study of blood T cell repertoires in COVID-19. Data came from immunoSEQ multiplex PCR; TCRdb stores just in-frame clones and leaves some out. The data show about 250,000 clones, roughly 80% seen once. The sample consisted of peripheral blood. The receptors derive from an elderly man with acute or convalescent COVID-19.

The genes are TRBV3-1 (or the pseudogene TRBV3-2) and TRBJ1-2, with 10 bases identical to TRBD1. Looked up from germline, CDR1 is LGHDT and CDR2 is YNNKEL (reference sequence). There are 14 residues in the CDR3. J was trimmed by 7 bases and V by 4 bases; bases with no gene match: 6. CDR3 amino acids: CASSRTGTGAGYTF. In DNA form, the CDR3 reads TGTGCCAGCAGCCGTACCGGGACAGGGGCTGGCTACACCTTC.

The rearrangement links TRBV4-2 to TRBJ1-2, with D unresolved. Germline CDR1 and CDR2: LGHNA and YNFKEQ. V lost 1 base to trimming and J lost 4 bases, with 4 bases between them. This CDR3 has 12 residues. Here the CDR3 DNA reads TGTGCCAGCAGCCAAGTCGGCTATGGCTACACCTTC. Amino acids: CASSQVGYGYTF.

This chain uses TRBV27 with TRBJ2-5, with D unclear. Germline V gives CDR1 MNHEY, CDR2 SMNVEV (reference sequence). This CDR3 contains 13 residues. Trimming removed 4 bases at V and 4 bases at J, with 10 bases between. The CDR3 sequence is CASSYRGRETQYF. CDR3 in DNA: TGTGCCAGCAGTTATCGTGGTAGAGAGACCCAGTACTTC.

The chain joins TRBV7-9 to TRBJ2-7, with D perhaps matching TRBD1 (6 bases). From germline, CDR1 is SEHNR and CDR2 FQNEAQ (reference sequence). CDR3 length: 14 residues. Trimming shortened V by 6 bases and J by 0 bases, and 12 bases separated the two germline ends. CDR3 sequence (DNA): TGTGCCAGCAGATCGGGACATTACTCCTACGAGCAGTACTTC. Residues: CASRSGHYSYEQYF.

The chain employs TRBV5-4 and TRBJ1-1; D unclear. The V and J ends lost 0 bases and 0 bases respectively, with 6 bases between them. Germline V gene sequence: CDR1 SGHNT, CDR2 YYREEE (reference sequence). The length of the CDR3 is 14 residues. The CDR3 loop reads CASSLAGMNTEAFF. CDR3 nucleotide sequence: TGTGCCAGCAGCTTGGCGGGGATGAACACTGAAGCTTTCTTT.

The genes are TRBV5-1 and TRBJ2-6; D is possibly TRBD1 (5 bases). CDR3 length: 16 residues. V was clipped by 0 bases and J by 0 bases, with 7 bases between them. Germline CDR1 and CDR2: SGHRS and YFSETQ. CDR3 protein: CASSLGTHSGANVLTF. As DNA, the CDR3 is TGCGCCAGCAGCTTGGGGACACACTCTGGGGCCAACGTCCTGACTTTC.

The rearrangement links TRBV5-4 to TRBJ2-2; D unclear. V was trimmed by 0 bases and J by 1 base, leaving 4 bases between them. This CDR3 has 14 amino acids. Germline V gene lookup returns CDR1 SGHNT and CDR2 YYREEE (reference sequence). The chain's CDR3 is CASSLALNTGELFF. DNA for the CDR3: TGTGCCAGCAGCTTGGCCCTGAACACCGGGGAGCTGTTTTTT.

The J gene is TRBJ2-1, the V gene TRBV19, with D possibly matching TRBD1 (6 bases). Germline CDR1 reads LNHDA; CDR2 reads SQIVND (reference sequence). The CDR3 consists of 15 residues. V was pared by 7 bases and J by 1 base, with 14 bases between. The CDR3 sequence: CASKTQGKSYNEQFF. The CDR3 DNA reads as TGTGCCAGTAAAACCCAGGGGAAGTCCTACAATGAGCAGTTCTTC. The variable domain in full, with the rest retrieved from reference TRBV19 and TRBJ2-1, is DGGITQSPKYLFRKEGQNVTLSCEQNLNHDAMYWYRQDPGQGLRLIYYSQIVNDFQKGDIAEGYSVSREKKESFPLTVTSAQKNPTAFYLCASKTQGKSYNEQFFGPGTRLTVL.

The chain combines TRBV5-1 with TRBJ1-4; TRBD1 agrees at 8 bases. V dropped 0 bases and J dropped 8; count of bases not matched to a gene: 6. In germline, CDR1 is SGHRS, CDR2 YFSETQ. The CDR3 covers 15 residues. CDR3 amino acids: CASSLGTGFQEKLFF. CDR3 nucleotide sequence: TGCGCCAGCAGCTTGGGGACAGGGTTTCAGGAAAAACTGTTTTTT.

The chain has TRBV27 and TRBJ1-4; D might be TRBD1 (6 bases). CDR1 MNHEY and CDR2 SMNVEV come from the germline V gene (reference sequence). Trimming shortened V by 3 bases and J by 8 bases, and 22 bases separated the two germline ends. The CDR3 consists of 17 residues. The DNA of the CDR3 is TGTGCCAGCAGTTTTAACCTCGGGACAAGGGCTCGAGAAAAACTGTTTTTT. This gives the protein CASSFNLGTRAREKLFF.

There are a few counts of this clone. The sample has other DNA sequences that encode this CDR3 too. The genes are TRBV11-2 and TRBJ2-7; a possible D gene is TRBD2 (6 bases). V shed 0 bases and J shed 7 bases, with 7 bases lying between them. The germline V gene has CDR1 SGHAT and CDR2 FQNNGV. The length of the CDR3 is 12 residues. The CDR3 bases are TGTGCCAGCAGCTTAGACCGGGGGGAGCAGTACTTC. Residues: CASSLDRGEQYF.

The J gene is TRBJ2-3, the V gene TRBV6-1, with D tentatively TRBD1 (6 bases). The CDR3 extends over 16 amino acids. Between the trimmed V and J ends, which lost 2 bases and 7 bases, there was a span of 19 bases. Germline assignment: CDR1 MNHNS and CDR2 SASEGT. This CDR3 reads CASSELGTGTGYTQYF. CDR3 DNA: TGTGCCAGCAGTGAACTGGGTACAGGGACGGGGTATACGCAGTATTTT.

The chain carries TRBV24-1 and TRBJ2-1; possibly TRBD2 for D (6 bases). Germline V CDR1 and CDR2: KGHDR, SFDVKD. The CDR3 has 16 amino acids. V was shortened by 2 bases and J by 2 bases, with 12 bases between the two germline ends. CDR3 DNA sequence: TGTGCCACCAGTGATTCCTCGGCTAGCGCCTACAATGAGCAGTTCTTC. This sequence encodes CATSDSSASAYNEQFF.

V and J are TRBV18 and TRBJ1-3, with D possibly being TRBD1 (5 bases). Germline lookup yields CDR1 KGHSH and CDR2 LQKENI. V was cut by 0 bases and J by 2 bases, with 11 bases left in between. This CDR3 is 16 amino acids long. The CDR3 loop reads CASSPPGLGAGNTIYF. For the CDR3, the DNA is TGTGCCAGCTCACCACCGGGGCTTGGGGCTGGAAACACCATATATTTT. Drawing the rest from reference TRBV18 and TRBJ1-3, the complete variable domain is NAGVMQNPRHLVRRRGQEARLRCSPMKGHSHVYWYRQLPEEGLKFMVYLQKENIIDESGMPKERFSAEFPKEGPSILRIQQVVRGDSAAYFCASSPPGLGAGNTIYFGEGSWLTVV.

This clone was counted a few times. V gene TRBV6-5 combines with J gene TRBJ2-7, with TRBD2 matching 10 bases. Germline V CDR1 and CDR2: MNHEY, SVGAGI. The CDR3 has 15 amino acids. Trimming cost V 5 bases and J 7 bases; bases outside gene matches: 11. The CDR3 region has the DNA TGTGCCAGCAGTCCGCTAGCGGGAGCCTCGGGGGAGCAGTACTTC. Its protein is CASSPLAGASGEQYF.

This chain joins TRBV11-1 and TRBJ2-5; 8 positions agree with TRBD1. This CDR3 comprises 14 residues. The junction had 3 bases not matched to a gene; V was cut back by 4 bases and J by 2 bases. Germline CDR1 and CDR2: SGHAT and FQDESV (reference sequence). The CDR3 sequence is CASSSRTGQETQYF. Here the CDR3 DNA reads TGTGCCAGCAGCTCGAGGACAGGGCAAGAGACCCAGTACTTC.

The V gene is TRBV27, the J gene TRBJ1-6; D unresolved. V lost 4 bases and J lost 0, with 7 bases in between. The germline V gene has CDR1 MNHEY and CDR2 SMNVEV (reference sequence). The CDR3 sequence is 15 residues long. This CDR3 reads CASSYSSSYNSPLHF. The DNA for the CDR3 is TGTGCCAGCAGTTATAGTAGCTCCTATAATTCACCCCTCCACTTT.

The CDR3, as DNA: TGCGCCAGCTGGACAGGGGGCATCGCAGATACGCAGTATTTT. It encodes CASWTGGIADTQYF. The chain is built from TRBV10-2 and TRBJ2-3, with 11 nucleotides matching TRBD1. Per the germline V gene, CDR1 is WSHSY and CDR2 is SAAADI. V lost 8 bases and J lost 4; bases outside the gene matches: 5. The CDR3 sequence is 14 residues long.

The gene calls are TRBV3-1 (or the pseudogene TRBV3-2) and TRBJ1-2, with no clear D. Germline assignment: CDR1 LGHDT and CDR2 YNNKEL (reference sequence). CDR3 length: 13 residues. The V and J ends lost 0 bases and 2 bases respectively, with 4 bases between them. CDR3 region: CASSQDRNYGYTF. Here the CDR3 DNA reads TGTGCCAGCAGCCAAGACAGAAACTATGGCTACACCTTC.